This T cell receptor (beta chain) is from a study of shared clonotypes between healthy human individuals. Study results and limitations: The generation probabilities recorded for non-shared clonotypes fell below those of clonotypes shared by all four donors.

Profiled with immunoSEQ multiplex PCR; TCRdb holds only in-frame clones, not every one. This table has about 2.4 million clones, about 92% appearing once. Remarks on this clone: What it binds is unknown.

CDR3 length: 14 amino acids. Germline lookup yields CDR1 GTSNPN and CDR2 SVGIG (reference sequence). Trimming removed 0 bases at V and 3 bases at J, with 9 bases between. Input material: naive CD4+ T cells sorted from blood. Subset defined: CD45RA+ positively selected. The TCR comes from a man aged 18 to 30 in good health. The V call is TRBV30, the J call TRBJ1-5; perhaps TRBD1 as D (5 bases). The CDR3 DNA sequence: TGTGCCTGGAGTGTGGGACCGATCAATCAGCCCCAGCATTTT. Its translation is CAWSVGPINQPQHF.